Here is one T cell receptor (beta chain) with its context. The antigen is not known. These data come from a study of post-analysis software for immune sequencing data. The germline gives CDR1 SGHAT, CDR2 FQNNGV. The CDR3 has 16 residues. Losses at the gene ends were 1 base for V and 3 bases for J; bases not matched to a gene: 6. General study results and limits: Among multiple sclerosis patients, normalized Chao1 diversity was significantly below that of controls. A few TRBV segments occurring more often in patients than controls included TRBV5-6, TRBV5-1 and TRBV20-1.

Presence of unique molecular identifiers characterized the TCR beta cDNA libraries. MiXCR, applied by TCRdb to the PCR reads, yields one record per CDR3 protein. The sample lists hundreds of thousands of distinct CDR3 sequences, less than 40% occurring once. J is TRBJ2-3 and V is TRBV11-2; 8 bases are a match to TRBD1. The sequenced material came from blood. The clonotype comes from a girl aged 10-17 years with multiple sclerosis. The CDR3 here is CASSLGQGMSTDTQYF. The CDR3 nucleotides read TGTGCCAGCAGCTTAGGACAGGGGATGTCGACAGATACGCAGTATTTT. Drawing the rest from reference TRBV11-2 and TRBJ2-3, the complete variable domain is EAGVAQSPRYKIIEKRQSVAFWCNPISGHATLYWYQQILGQGPKLLIQFQNNGVVDDSQLPKDRFSAERLKGVDSTLKIQPAKLEDSAVYLCASSLGQGMSTDTQYFGPGTRLTVL.